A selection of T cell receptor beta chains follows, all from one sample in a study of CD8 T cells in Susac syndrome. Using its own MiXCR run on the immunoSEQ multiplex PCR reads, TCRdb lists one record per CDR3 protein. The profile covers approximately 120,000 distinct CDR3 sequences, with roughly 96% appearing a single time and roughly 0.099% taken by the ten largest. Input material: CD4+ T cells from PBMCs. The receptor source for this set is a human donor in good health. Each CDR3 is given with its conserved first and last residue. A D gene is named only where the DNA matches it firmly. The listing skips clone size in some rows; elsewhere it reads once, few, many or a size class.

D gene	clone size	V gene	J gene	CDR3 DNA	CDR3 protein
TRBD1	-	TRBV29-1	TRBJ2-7	TGCAGCGTGCGCACGACAGGGAACGAGCAGTACTTC	CSVRTTGNEQYF
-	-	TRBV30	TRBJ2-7	TGTGCCTGGAGTGTACAGTTGACCTACGAGCAGTACTTC	CAWSVQLTYEQYF
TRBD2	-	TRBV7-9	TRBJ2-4	TGTGCCAGCAGCCCGACTAGCGGGAGTTGGGGAAACATTCAGTACTTC	CASSPTSGSWGNIQYF
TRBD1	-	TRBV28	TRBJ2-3	TGTGCCAGCAGTTTTGGAGGACAGGGCTCAGATACGCAGTATTTT	CASSFGGQGSDTQYF
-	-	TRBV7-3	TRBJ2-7	TGTGCCAGCAGCTTAGATTCGGCAGGAGAAAGCTTC	CASSLDSAGESF
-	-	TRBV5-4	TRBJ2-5	TGTGCCAGCAGCGCGGACGCGAAAGAGACCCAGTACTTC	CASSADAKETQYF
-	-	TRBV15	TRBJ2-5	TGTGCCACCAGCTCTCAGGGAAGGCGGGGGCGCCAAGAGACCCAGTACTTC	CATSSQGRRGRQETQYF
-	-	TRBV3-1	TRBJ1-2	TGTGCAAGCAGCCAAGTAGGGACTAACTATGGCTACACCTTC	CASSQVGTNYGYTF
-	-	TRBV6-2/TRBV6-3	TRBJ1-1	TGTGCCAGCAGTCAACAGGGTTCTATCCCTGAAGCTTTCTTT	CASSQQGSIPEAFF
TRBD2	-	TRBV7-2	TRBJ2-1	TGTGCCAGCAGCGAGATCCCTAGGGCTAGCGGGAGGGATGAGCAGTTCTTC	CASSEIPRASGRDEQFF
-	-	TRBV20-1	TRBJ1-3	TGCAGTGCCGAGGGAGGGGGAGCTGGAAACACCATATATTTT	CSAEGGGAGNTIYF
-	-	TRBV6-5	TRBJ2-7	TGTGCCAGCAGTTACCTATCGACGGGCTTCTACGAGCAGTACTTC	CASSYLSTGFYEQYF
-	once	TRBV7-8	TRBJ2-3	TGTGCCAGCAGCCAAGAGGCTAGCACAGATACGCAGTATTTT	CASSQEASTDTQYF
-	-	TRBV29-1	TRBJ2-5	TGCAGCGTTGGCGGAAAGGGAAGAGAGGAGACCCAGTACTTC	CSVGGKGREETQYF
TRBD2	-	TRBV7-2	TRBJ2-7	TGTGCCAGCAGCTTAGGGACTAGCGGGAGTAACGAGCAGTACTTC	CASSLGTSGSNEQYF
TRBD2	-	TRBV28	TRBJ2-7	TGTGCCAGCAGACCCGGGACTAGCGGCTACGAGCAGTACTTC	CASRPGTSGYEQYF
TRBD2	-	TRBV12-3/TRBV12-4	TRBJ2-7	TGTGCCAGCAGATTTTCGGGGGGGCGATCCTACGAGCAGTACTTC	CASRFSGGRSYEQYF
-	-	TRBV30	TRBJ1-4	TGTGCCTGGACCCCTAACCGGAATGAAAAACTGTTTTTT	CAWTPNRNEKLFF
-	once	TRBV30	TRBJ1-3	TGTGCCTGGAGTGTGATCAAATCTTCAGACCGCTACTCTGAAAACACCATATATTTT	CAWSVIKSSDRYSENTIYF
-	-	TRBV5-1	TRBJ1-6	TGCGCCAGCAGCTTGGAGTCAGGGGCTACGATCCCCCTCCACTTT	CASSLESGATIPLHF
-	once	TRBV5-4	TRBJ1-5	TGTGCCAGCAGCCCGGACCCCAATCAGCCCCAGCATTTT	CASSPDPNQPQHF
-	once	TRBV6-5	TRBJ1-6	TGTGCCAGCAGTTACCAAGGGCACTCACCCCTCCACTTT	CASSYQGHSPLHF